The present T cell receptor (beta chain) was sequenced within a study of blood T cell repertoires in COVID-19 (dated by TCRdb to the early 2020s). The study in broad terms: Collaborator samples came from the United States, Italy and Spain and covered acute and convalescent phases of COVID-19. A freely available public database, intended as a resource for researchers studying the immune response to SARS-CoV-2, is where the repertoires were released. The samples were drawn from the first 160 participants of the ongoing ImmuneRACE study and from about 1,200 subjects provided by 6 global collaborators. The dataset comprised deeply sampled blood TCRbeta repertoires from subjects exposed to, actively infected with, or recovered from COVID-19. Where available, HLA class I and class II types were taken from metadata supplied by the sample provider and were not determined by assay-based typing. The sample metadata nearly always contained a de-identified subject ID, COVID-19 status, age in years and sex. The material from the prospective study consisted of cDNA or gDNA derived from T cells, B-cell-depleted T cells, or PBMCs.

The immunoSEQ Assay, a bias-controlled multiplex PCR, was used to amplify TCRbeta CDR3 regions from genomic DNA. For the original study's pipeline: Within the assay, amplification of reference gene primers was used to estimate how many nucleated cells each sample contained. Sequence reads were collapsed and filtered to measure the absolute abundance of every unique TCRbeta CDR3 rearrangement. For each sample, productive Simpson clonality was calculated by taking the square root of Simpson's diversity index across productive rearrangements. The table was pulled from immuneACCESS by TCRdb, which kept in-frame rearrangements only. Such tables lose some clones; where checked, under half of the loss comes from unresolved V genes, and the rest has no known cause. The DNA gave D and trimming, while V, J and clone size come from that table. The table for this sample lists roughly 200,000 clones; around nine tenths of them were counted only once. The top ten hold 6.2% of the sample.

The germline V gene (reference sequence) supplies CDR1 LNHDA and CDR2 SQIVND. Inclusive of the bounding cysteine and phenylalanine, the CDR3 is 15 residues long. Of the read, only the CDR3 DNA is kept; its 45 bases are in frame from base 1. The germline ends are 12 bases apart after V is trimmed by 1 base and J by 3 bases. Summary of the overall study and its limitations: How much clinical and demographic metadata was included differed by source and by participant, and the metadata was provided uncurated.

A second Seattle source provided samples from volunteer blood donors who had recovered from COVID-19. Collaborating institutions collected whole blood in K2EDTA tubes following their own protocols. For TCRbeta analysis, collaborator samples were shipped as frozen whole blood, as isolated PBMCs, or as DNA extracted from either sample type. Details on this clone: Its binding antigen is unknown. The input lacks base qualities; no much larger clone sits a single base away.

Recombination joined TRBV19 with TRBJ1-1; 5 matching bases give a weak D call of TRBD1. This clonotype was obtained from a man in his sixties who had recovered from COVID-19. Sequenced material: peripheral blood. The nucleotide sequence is TGTGCCAGTAGTATAGTTCCCGGAGGGGACACTGAAGCTTTCTTT. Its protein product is CASSIVPGGDTEAFF.